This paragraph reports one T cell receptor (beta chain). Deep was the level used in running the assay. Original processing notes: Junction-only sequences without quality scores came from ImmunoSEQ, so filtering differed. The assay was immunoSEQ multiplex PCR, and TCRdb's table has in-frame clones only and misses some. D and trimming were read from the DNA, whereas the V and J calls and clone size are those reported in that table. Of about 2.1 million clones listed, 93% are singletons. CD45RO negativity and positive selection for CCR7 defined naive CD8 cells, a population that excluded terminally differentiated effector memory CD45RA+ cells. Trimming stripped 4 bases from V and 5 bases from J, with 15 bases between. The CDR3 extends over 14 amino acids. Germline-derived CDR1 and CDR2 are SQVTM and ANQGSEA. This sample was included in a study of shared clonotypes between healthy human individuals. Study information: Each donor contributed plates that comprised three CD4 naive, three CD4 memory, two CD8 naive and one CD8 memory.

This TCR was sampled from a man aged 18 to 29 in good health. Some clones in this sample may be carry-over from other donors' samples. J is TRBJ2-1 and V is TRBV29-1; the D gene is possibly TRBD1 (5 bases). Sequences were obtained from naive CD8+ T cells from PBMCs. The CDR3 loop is CSVGPRGRDNEQFF. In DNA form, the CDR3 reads TGCAGCGTTGGACCTCGTGGCAGGGACAATGAGCAGTTCTTC.